The 10 T cell receptor beta chains listed next were all sequenced from one sample in a study of T cell responses to AZD1222 COVID-19 vaccine. This table comes from immunoSEQ multiplex PCR, and its TCRdb copy is limited to in-frame clones, with some not included. The table shows over 100,000 clones, with roughly 90% occurring only once. Here the sequenced sample was peripheral blood, taken on day 0 of AZD1222 vaccination. These receptors were obtained from an adult in good health.

The chain carries TRBV11-2 and TRBJ2-1; TRBD2 aligns across 7 bases. From germline, CDR1 is SGHAT and CDR2 FQNNGV. The length of the CDR3 is 14 residues. V trimming: 0 bases; J trimming: 7 bases; junction bases outside the gene matches: 3. The CDR3 sequence is CASSLEGSGNEQFF. CDR3 DNA: TGTGCCAGCAGCTTAGAGGGTAGCGGGAATGAGCAGTTCTTC. Together with reference TRBV11-2 and TRBJ2-1, the CDR3 gives the full variable domain: EAGVAQSPRYKIIEKRQSVAFWCNPISGHATLYWYQQILGQGPKLLIQFQNNGVVDDSQLPKDRFSAERLKGVDSTLKIQPAKLEDSAVYLCASSLEGSGNEQFFGPGTRLTVL.

The chain links TRBV27 to TRBJ1-3; D remains ambiguous. V lost 0 bases to trimming and J lost 4 bases, with 13 bases between them. This CDR3 region has 16 residues. The V gene's germline CDR1 is MNHEY and CDR2 SMNVEV (reference sequence). CDR3 DNA: TGTGCCAGCAGTTTATCACCGGGGTCGTTCGGAAACACCATATATTTT. It specifies CASSLSPGSFGNTIYF.

CDR3 sequence: CASSDRQGRREKLFF. The DNA of the CDR3 is TGTGCCAGCAGTGACCGACAGGGAAGGAGAGAAAAACTGTTTTTT. The gene calls are TRBV2 and TRBJ1-4; TRBD1 matches 7 bases. The CDR3 has 15 residues. V was clipped by 3 bases and J by 8 bases; unmatched bases: 9. In germline, CDR1 is SNHLY, CDR2 FYNNEI.

This rearrangement joins TRBV19 to TRBJ1-5, with TRBD1 as a possible D gene (5 bases). From germline, CDR1 is LNHDA and CDR2 SQIVND (reference sequence). V was clipped by 4 bases and J by 0 bases, with 10 bases between them. The CDR3 consists of 15 residues. CDR3 nucleotides: TGTGCCAGTAGTAGGACACAATATAGCAATCAGCCCCAGCATTTT. Protein product: CASSRTQYSNQPQHF.

The chain combines TRBV28 with TRBJ2-3; possible D gene TRBD2, 6 bases. With 4 bases removed from V and 3 bases from J, the gap between germline ends came to 14 bases. Germline CDR1 is MDHEN and CDR2 is SYDVKM. CDR3 length equals 15 residues. CDR3: CASSSQRGSTDTQYF. In DNA, the CDR3 is TGTGCCAGCAGTTCCCAACGGGGGTCGACAGATACGCAGTATTTT.

The genes are TRBV27 and TRBJ2-1; D tentatively fits TRBD1 or TRBD2 (5 bases each). Trimming took off 5 bases at V and 12 bases at J, with 14 bases between the two ends. Germline V gives CDR1 MNHEY, CDR2 SMNVEV (reference sequence). The CDR3 is 12 residues long. CDR3 DNA sequence: TGTGCCAGCAGTGGACTGGTGGGACGGCAGTTCTTC. As protein: CASSGLVGRQFF.

V and J are TRBV5-1 and TRBJ2-2; D remains unclear. The ends were cut back, 0 bases at V and 0 bases at J, with 0 bases in the middle. This CDR3 is built from 13 residues. CDR1 is SGHRS and CDR2 is YFSETQ in the germline V gene. This CDR3 is CASSLANTGELFF. The CDR3 DNA is TGCGCCAGCAGCTTGGCGAACACCGGGGAGCTGTTTTTT.

CDR3 loop: CASTAGHTDTQYF. In DNA form, the CDR3 reads TGCGCCAGTACAGCGGGGCACACAGATACGCAGTATTTT. The chain couples TRBV10-2 to TRBJ2-3; 7 bases match TRBD2. Germline loops: CDR1 WSHSY, CDR2 SAAADI. The J segment lost 2 bases and the V segment lost 9 bases, leaving 5 bases of the junction unmatched. CDR3 length equals 13 residues.

The chain couples TRBV6-5 to TRBJ1-1; no reliable D call. CDR1 and CDR2 (germline): MNHEY, SVGAGI. This CDR3 spans 15 amino acids. V lost 6 bases and J 0 bases, leaving 14 bases between the germline ends. The CDR3 DNA follows: TGTGCCAGCAGAAACGTACAGTTCATGAACACTGAAGCTTTCTTT. Protein: CASRNVQFMNTEAFF.

V gene TRBV10-3 combines with J gene TRBJ1-3, with D possibly being TRBD1 (6 bases). The V end was cut by 10 bases, the J end by 3 bases, with 22 bases between. Looked up from germline, CDR1 is ENHRY and CDR2 is SYGVKD. The CDR3 has 16 amino acids. DNA of the CDR3: TGTGCCACCTCAGGGGTGGGGGCGAAGAGTGGAAACACCATATATTTT. Its translation: CATSGVGAKSGNTIYF.